A selection of T cell receptor beta chains follows, all from one sample in a study of blood T cell repertoires in COVID-19. Data came from immunoSEQ multiplex PCR; TCRdb stores just in-frame clones and leaves some out. The sample lists approximately 200,000 clones, less than 90% seen once, with about 4% in the top ten. Sequenced: PBMCs or T cells enriched from blood (not recorded which). These receptors were taken from a woman under 40 who had been exposed to COVID-19. Each CDR3 is given with its conserved first and last residue. Fields, in order: D gene, V gene, CDR3 protein. A D gene is named only where the DNA matches it firmly.

TRBD2	TRBV7-2	CASSLGSERGSTDTQYF
TRBD1	TRBV5-4	CASSLDMTGLAYGYTF
TRBD1	TRBV18	CASSQPGQGNTGELFF
TRBD1	TRBV2	CASSVTGSEKLFF
TRBD1	TRBV7-2	CASSSGTGPYEQYF
TRBD2	TRBV19	CASSESGGKNIQYF
.	TRBV5-6	CASSLGQRDGYGYTF
.	TRBV18	CASSPPGRQASSYNEQFF
.	TRBV7-2	CASTYGVRDSPLHF
.	TRBV19	CASSAELAPNEQFF
.	TRBV19	CASSVGRLGTEAFF
.	TRBV2	CASSGTANYGYTF
.	TRBV10-1	CASSDRINSPLHF
TRBD1	TRBV5-1	CASSLGSGGMRQFF